This T cell receptor beta chain was documented in a study of T cells in narcolepsy. Libraries were prepared by immunoSEQ multiplex PCR; TCRdb keeps only in-frame clonotypes and omits some of them. The sample includes some 25,000 clones, 55% to 80% of them seen just once. Note on this clone: The target antigen is unknown.

Whole-study results and caveats: Autoreactive HCRT-specific and TRIB2-specific clonotypes were marked in same-patient CSF-versus-blood CD4+ comparisons.

Germline V gene lookup returns CDR1 SEHNR and CDR2 FQNEAQ (reference sequence). CDR3 length equals 12 residues. V was trimmed by 1 base and J by 6 bases, leaving 7 bases between them. The TCR sequence derives from a human donor in good health. The specimen sequenced was memory (CD45RA-) CD4+ T cells from blood. The chain is built from TRBV7-9 and TRBJ2-7; D is unclear. CDR3 DNA sequence: TGTGCCAGCAGCTTAGGGGTCGGCGAGCAGTACTTC. It codes for CASSLGVGEQYF.